These 18 T cell receptor beta chains were all obtained from the same sample, sequenced in a study of blood T cell repertoires in COVID-19. Method: immunoSEQ multiplex PCR; TCRdb's copy keeps in-frame clones and lacks some. The sample contains around 58,000 clones, 90% of which appear only once. Sequencing was performed on peripheral blood. All receptors come from a man between 60 and 75 years old with active COVID-19.

The chain links TRBV12-3 or TRBV12-4 to TRBJ2-4, with D perhaps TRBD1 (5 bases). The V gene lost 4 bases and the J gene lost 7 bases, with 11 bases spanning the gap. CDR3 length: 13 residues. The CDR3 here is CASSSRQRNIQYF. The DNA of the CDR3 is TGTGCCAGCAGTTCTAGACAGAGGAACATTCAGTACTTC.

This clone was seen a handful of times. The chain combines TRBV27 with TRBJ2-7, with 9 bases lining up with TRBD1. Germline values: CDR1 MNHEY, CDR2 SMNVEV (reference sequence). The CDR3 consists of 15 residues. V shed 4 bases and J 2 bases; nucleotides not matched to a gene: 6. CDR3 nucleotides: TGTGCCAGCAGTTCCGGACAGGGGAGGCCCTACGAGCAGTACTTC. Residues: CASSSGQGRPYEQYF.

The chain employs TRBV19 and TRBJ1-1, with D possibly matching TRBD1 (6 bases). The CDR3 totals 14 residues. Germline V lookup: CDR1 LNHDA, CDR2 SQIVND (reference sequence). V lost 5 bases and J lost 4, with 14 bases in between. CDR3 sequence (DNA): TGTGCCAGTAGTTCGGGCCTCAGGGGCACTGAAGCTTTCTTT. Protein product: CASSSGLRGTEAFF.

The rearrangement joins TRBV3-1 (or the pseudogene TRBV3-2) to TRBJ2-7; a weak D match, TRBD1 (5 bases). The CDR3 contains 18 residues. With 3 bases removed from V and 7 bases from J, the gap between germline ends came to 28 bases. Germline CDR1 and CDR2: LGHDT and YNNKEL (reference sequence). CDR3 loop: CASSQVSQRAGARTEQYF. The DNA of the CDR3 is TGTGCCAGCAGCCAGGTTTCCCAACGAGCTGGGGCCAGAACAGAGCAGTACTTC.

This clone appeared once. J is TRBJ2-4 and V is TRBV5-4; 12 positions agree with TRBD2. The CDR3 contains 14 residues. The V segment lost 5 bases and the J segment 8 bases; nucleotides outside the gene matches: 5. Germline CDR1 is SGHNT and CDR2 is YYREEE (reference sequence). In DNA form, the CDR3 reads TGTGCCAGCAGTTCGACTAGCGGGGGAGACATTCAGTACTTC. This encodes CASSSTSGGDIQYF.

V gene TRBV21-1 combines with J gene TRBJ1-3; the table's D gene call, TRBD1, was not cross checked with the DNA. TRBV21-1 is a known pseudogene. The CDR3 is 17 residues long. The CDR3 loop is CASSKGGGQVGGNTIYF. The CDR3 DNA is TGTGCCAGCAGCAAAGGGGGGGGACAGGTGGGAGGAAACACCATATATTTT.

Only a few counts were recorded for this clone. The chain joins TRBV4-1 to TRBJ2-7; maybe TRBD2 (6 bases). Trimming took off 2 bases at V and 3 bases at J, with 17 bases between the two ends. Germline-derived CDR1 and CDR2 are MGHRA and YSYEKL. This CDR3 is built from 16 residues. Here the CDR3 reads CASSQNPATSRYEQYF. CDR3 nucleotide sequence: TGCGCCAGCAGCCAAAATCCTGCGACTAGTCGCTACGAGCAGTACTTC.

The chain links TRBV27 to TRBJ2-3; 9 bases agree with TRBD1. Germline V lookup: CDR1 MNHEY, CDR2 SMNVEV (reference sequence). This CDR3 is 13 amino acids long. Losses at the gene ends were 4 bases for V and 9 bases for J; bases not matched to a gene: 5. The CDR3 reads CASSSTGQGTQYF. The CDR3 DNA reads TGTGCCAGCAGTTCTACCGGACAGGGGACGCAGTATTTT.

V is TRBV30 and J is TRBJ1-1; D call uncertain. CDR1 and CDR2 (germline): GTSNPN, SVGIG (reference sequence). This CDR3 comprises 11 residues. V was pared by 1 base and J by 5 bases, with 5 bases between. CDR3 region: CAWSARTEAFF. CDR3 in DNA: TGTGCCTGGAGTGCTAGAACTGAAGCTTTCTTT.

This chain links TRBV5-5 with TRBJ2-1, with TRBD2 identical over 12 bases. The CDR3 sequence is 15 residues long. Germline V gene data show CDR1 as SGHKS and CDR2 as YYEKEE (reference sequence). The junction had 3 bases not matched to a gene; V was cut back by 4 bases and J by 4 bases. As DNA, the CDR3 is TGTGCCAGCAGCCTTGGACTAGCGGGGTACAATGAGCAGTTCTTC. This encodes CASSLGLAGYNEQFF.

In its sample, this clone was seen once. The gene calls are TRBV4-3 and TRBJ2-7; perhaps TRBD1 as D (6 bases). Trimming took 4 bases from V and 1 from J, leaving 17 bases between them. Germline CDR1 LGHNA, CDR2 YSLEER. This CDR3 has 16 amino acids. The CDR3 protein is CASSRGTGPLSYEQYF. CDR3 nucleotide sequence: TGCGCCAGCAGCCGGGGAACAGGGCCCCTTTCCTACGAGCAGTACTTC.

This clone was picked up a small number of times. The rearrangement uses TRBV10-1 and TRBJ1-6, with D maybe TRBD1 (6 bases). CDR1 is WNHNN, CDR2 SYGVQD, per germline (reference sequence). V lost 4 bases and J lost 7, with 14 bases in between. The length of the CDR3 is 15 residues. CDR3 DNA: TGCGCCAGCAGTGCCACAGGGACCGGGAATTCACCCCTCCACTTT. Its protein product is CASSATGTGNSPLHF.

This chain links TRBV19 with TRBJ2-5; D uncertain. Trimming pared 4 bases from V and 9 bases from J, leaving 15 bases between. The germline V gene encodes CDR1 LNHDA and CDR2 SQIVND (reference sequence). The CDR3 length is 13 residues. CDR3 amino acids: CASSKIGYSAQYF. The CDR3 DNA follows: TGTGCCAGTAGTAAGATCGGGTATAGTGCCCAGTACTTC.

The chain couples TRBV18 to TRBJ2-1; 9 bases line up with TRBD2. The CDR3 has 16 residues. In germline, CDR1 is KGHSH, CDR2 LQKENI. The J segment lost 2 bases and the V segment lost 0 bases, leaving 2 bases of the junction unmatched. CDR3 sequence: CASSPPSGGPYNEQFF. DNA of the CDR3: TGTGCCAGCTCACCACCTAGCGGGGGACCCTACAATGAGCAGTTCTTC.

The V gene is TRBV7-9, the J gene TRBJ2-1; no firm D call. CDR1 SEHNR and CDR2 FQNEAQ come from the germline V gene (reference sequence). This CDR3 region has 14 residues. The V end was cut by 1 base, the J end by 1 base, with 5 bases between. In nucleotides, the CDR3 is TGTGCCAGCAGCTTAGACTTATCCTACAATGAGCAGTTCTTC. It is translated as CASSLDLSYNEQFF.

This clone showed up just once. The CDR3 region has the DNA TGCGCCAGCAGCTGGACAGGGAACTATGGCTACACCTTC. This translates into CASSWTGNYGYTF. The V gene is TRBV5-1, the J gene TRBJ1-2; 8 bases match TRBD1. V trimming: 3 bases; J trimming: 2 bases; junction bases outside the gene matches: 0. The germline CDR1 and CDR2 sequences are SGHRS and YFSETQ. The length of the CDR3 is 13 residues.

The gene calls are TRBV9 and TRBJ2-2; 7 nucleotides align to TRBD1. After removal of 2 bases from V and 5 bases from J, the junction contained 6 bases not matched to a gene. Germline CDR1 SGDLS, CDR2 YYNGEE. There are 15 residues in the CDR3. In nucleotides, the CDR3 is TGTGCCAGCAGCGTCGGGGACAGATATACCGGGGAGCTGTTTTTT. This translates into CASSVGDRYTGELFF.

As for this clone: Distinct nucleotide sequences in the sample also encode this CDR3. The CDR3 nucleotides are TGTGCCAGCAGCTTAACGGGGAGCTCCTACAATGAGCAGTTCTTC. The encoded protein is CASSLTGSSYNEQFF. The chain uses TRBV7-3 and TRBJ2-1, with D maybe TRBD2 (5 bases). CDR3 length: 15 amino acids. Germline CDR1 and CDR2: SGHTA and FQGTGA. The V end lost 0 bases, the J end lost 0 bases, and 6 bases lay between the germline ends.